This TCR beta chain appears in the sequencing data of a study of T cells in localized non-small cell lung cancer. Study outcomes and limitations: Heterogeneity remains possible because sequencing was limited to only one tumor region. A higher density of T cells in blood coincided with extended overall survival. Clonality of T cells reached its maximum in uninvolved adjacent lung, surpassing tumor. A median around 57 of the top 100 tumor clones appeared in adjacent lung.

The table came from immunoSEQ multiplex PCR; TCRdb's copy has only in-frame clones and leaves some out. The table shows some 56,000 clones, with about nine tenths occurring only once. About this clone: Its antigen is still unknown.

The CDR3 is made up of 16 amino acids. From germline, CDR1 is SGHTA and CDR2 FQGNSA. The V end lost 3 bases, the J end lost 5 bases, and 17 bases lay between the germline ends. V is TRBV7-2 and J is TRBJ1-5, with a weak D call TRBD1 (5 bases). The sample in question was peripheral blood, obtained before any cancer treatment. The source of this sequence is a woman between 40 and 69 years old with stage I lung adenocarcinoma. CDR3 bases: TGTGCCAGCAGCTTTGGGTCCGGCAGGGTACATCAGCCCCAGCATTTT. Residues: CASSFGSGRVHQPQHF.